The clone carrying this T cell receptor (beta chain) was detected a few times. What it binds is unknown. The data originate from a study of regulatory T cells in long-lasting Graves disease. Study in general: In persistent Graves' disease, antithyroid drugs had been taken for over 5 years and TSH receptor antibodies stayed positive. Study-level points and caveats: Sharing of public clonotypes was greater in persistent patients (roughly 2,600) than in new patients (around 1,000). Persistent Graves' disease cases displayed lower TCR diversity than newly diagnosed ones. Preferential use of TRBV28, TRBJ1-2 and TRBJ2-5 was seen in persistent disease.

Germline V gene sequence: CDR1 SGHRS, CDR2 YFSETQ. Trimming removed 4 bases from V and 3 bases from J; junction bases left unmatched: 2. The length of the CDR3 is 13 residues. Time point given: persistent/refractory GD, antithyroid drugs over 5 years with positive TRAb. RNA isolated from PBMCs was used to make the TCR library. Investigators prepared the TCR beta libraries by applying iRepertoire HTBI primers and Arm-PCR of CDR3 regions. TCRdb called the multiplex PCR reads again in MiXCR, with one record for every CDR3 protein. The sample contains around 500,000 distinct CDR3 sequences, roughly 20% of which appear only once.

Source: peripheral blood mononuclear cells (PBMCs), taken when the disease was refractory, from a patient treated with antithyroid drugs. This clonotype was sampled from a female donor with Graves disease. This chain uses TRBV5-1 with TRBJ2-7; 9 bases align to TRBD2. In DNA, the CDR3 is TGCGCCAGCAGCGGCGGGAGGGGCTACGAGCAGTACTTC. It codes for CASSGGRGYEQYF.